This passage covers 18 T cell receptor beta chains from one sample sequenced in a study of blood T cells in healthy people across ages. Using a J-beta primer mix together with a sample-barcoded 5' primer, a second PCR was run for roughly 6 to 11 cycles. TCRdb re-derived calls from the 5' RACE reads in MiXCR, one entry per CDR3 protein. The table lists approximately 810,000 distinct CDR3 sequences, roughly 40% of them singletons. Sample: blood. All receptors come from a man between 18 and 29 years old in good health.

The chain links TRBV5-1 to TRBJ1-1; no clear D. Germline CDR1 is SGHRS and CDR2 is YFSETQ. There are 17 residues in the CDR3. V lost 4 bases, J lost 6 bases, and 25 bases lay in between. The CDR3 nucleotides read TGCGCCAGCAGCCCAGAATTAGGTACATCCCGAGTCGCTGAAGCTTTCTTT. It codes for CASSPELGTSRVAEAFF.

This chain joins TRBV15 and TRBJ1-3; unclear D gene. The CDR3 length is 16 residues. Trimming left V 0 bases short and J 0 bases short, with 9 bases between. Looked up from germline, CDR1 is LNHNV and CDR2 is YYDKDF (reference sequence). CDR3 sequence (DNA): TGTGCCACCAGCAGAGAGGGGATGTACTCTGGAAACACCATATATTTT. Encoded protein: CATSREGMYSGNTIYF.

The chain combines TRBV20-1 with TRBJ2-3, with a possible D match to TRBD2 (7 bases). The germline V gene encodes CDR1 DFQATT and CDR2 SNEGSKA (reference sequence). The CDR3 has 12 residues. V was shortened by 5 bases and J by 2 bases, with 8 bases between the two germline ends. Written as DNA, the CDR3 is TGCAGTGCTGGGGGGGCCACAGATACGCAGTATTTT. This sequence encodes CSAGGATDTQYF.

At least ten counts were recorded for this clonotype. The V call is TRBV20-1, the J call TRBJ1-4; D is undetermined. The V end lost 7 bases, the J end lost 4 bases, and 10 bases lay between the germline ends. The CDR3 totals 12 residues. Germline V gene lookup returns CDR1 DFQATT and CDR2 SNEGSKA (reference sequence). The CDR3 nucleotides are TGCAGTGGCAGTGCCGGTAATGAAAAACTGTTTTTT. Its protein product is CSGSAGNEKLFF.

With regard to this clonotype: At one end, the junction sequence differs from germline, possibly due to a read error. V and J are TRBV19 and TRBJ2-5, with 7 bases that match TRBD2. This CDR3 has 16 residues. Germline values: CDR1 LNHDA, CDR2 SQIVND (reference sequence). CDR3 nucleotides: TGTGCCAGGAGTACCCGGGACTACCCGTACCAAGAGACCCAGTACTTC. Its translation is CARSTRDYPYQETQYF.

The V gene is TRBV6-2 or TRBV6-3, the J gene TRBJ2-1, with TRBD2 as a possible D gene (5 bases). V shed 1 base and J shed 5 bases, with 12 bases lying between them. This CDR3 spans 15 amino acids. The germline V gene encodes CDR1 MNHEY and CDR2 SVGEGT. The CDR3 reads CASSYWTPTNNEQFF. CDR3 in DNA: TGTGCCAGCAGTTACTGGACTCCCACAAACAATGAGCAGTTCTTC.

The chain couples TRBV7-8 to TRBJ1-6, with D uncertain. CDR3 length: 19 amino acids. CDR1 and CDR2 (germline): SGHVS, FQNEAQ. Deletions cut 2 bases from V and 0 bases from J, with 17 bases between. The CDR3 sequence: CASSLNPRHAGSYNSPLHF. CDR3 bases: TGTGCCAGCAGCTTAAATCCCAGGCACGCGGGCTCCTATAATTCACCCCTCCACTTT.

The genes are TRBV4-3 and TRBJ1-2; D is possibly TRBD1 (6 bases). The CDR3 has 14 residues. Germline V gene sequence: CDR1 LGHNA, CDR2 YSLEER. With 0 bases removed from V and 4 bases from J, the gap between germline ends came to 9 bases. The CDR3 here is CASSQDETGYGYTF. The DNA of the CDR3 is TGCGCCAGCAGCCAAGATGAGACAGGCTATGGCTACACCTTC.

CDR3 nucleotides: TGCAGTGCTGCTAGTGGGGGGGCCGCAAACACCGGGGAGCTGTTTTTT. Translation gives CSAASGGAANTGELFF. This rearrangement joins TRBV20-1 to TRBJ2-2, with D possibly being TRBD2 (7 bases). The CDR3 runs 16 residues. Germline V CDR1 and CDR2: DFQATT, SNEGSKA (reference sequence). V was shortened by 5 bases and J by 2 bases, with 18 bases between the two germline ends.

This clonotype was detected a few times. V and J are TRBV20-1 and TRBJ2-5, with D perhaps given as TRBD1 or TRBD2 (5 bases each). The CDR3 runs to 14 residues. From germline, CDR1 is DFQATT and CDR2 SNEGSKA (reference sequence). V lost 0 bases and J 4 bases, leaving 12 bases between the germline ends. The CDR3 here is CSARDRGVPETQYF. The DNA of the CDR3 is TGCAGTGCTAGAGATCGGGGCGTCCCAGAGACCCAGTACTTC.

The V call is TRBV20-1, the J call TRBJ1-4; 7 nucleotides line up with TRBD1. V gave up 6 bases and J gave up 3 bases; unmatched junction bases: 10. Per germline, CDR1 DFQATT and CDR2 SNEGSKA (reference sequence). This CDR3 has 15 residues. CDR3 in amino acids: CSALIQGEANEKLFF. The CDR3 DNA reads TGCAGTGCCTTGATCCAGGGGGAGGCTAATGAAAAACTGTTTTTT.

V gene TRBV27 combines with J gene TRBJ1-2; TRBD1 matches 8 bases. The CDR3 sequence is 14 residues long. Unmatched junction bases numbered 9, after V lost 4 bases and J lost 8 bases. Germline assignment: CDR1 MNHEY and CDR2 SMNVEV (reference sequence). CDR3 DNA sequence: TGTGCCAGCAGTTCCCGGACAGGGAAGGTCGGCTACACCTTC. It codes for CASSSRTGKVGYTF.

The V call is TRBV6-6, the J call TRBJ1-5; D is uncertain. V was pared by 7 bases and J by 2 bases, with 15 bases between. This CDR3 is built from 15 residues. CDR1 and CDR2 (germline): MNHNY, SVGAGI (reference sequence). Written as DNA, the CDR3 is TGTGCCAGCAAACCAAGTCTTGACGGCAATCAGCCCCAGCATTTT. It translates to CASKPSLDGNQPQHF.

The CDR3 is CASSVTSGEPYNEQFF. CDR3 sequence (DNA): TGTGCCAGCAGCGTCACTAGCGGGGAGCCCTACAATGAGCAGTTCTTC. This chain uses TRBV7-3 with TRBJ2-1; TRBD2 agrees at 10 bases. The CDR3 runs to 16 residues. With 5 bases clipped from V and 2 bases from J, the junction kept 6 bases outside the gene matches. The germline V gene has CDR1 SGHTA and CDR2 FQGTGA.

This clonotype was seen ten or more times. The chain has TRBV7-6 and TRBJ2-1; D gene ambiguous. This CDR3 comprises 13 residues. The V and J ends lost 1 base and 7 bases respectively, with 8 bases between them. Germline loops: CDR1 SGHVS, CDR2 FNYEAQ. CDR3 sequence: CASSLGYENEQFF. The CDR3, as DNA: TGTGCCAGCAGCTTAGGGTATGAGAATGAGCAGTTCTTC.

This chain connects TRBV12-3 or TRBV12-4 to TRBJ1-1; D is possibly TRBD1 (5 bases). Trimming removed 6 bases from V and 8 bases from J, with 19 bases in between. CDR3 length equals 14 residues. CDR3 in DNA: TGTGCCAGCAGACGGGCCGGGACTAGCTTCGAAGCTTTCTTT. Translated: CASRRAGTSFEAFF.

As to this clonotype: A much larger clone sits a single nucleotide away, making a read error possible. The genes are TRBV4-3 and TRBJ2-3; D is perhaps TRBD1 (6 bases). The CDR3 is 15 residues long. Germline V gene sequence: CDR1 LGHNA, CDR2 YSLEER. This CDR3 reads CTSSPRGGSTDTQYF. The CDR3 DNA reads TGCACCAGCAGCCCCCGAGGGGGTAGCACAGATACGCAGTATTTT.

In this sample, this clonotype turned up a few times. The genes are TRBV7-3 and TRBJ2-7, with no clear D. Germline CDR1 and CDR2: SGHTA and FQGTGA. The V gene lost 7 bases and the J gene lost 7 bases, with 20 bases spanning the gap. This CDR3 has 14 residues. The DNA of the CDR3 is TGTGCCAGCACCGTCGATCCGTCCTACAATGAGCAGTACTTC. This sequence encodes CASTVDPSYNEQYF.